This TCR beta chain was documented in a study of T cell responses to AZD1222 COVID-19 vaccine. General study findings and limits: The study identified only a handful of AZD1222 recipients as seropositive at baseline. Clonal diversity may have been underestimated in mostly white British donors. Spike-specific TCR depth and breadth grew after two AZD1222 doses.

The sample holds one count of this clone. The antigen remains unidentified. V was clipped by 6 bases and J by 4 bases, with 13 bases between them. Germline CDR1 SNHLY, CDR2 FYNNEI. This CDR3 comprises 15 residues. TCRdb's table, derived via immunoSEQ multiplex PCR, lists solely in-frame clones and lacks some. This sample has about 120,000 clones; approximately 92% occur once, and the top ten carry about 7.7%. Second doses at about 4 or about 12 weeks were pooled. Sequencing used peripheral blood, obtained 28 days after the second AZD1222 dose. V usage is TRBV2 and J usage is TRBJ2-6, with D hard to call. The source is an adult who received the AZD1222 COVID-19 vaccine. The CDR3 protein is CASRALVTGANVLTF. In DNA form, the CDR3 reads TGTGCCAGCAGGGCGCTGGTGACCGGGGCCAACGTCCTGACTTTC.